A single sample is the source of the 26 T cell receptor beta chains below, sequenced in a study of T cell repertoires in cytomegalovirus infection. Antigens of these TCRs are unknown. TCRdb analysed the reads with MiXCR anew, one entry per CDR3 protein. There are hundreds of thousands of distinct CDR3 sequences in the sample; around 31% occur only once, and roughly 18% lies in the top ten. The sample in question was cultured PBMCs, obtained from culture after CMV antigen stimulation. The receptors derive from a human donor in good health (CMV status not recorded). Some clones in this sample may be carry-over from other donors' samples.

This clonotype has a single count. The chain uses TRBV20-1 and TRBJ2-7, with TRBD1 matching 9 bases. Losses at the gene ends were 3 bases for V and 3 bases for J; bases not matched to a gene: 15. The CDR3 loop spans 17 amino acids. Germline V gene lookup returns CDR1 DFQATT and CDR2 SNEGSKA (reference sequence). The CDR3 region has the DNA TGCAGTGCTAGGGCAGGCAGACAGGGGGAGAGGTACTACGAGCAGTACTTC. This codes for CSARAGRQGERYYEQYF.

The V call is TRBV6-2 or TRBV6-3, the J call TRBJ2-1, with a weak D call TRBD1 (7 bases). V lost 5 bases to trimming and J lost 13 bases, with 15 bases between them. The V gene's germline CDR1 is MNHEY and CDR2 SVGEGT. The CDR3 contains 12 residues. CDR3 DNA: TGTGCCAGCAGTCAGGACAGGAGGGGCCAGTTCTTC. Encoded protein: CASSQDRRGQFF.

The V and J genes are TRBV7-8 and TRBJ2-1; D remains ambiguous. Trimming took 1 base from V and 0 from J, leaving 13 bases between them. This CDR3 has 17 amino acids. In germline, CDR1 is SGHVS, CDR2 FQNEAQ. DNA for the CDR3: TGTGCCAGCAGCTTAGGGCGCATCGGCAGCTCCTACAATGAGCAGTTCTTC. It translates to CASSLGRIGSSYNEQFF.

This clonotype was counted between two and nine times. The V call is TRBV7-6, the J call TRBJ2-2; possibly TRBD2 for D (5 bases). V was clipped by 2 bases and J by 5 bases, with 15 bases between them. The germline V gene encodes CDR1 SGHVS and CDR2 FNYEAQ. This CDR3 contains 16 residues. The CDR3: CASSLLRPGETGELFF. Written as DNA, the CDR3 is TGTGCCAGCAGCTTACTCCGACCCGGGGAAACCGGGGAGCTGTTTTTT.

The CDR3 DNA follows: TGTGCCAGCAGCCAAGGCTCAGCAGAAGCTTTCTTT. Its protein product is CASSQGSAEAFF. This chain joins TRBV3-1 and TRBJ1-1; D is undetermined. CDR1 is LGHDT and CDR2 is YNNKEL in the germline V gene (reference sequence). This CDR3 comprises 12 residues. The germline V and J ends were trimmed by 1 base and 8 bases, with 8 bases remaining between them.

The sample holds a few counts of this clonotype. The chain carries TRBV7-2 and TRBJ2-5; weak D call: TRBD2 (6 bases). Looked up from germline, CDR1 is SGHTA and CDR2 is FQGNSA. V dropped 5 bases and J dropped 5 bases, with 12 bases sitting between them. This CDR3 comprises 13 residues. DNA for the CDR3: TGTGCCAGCAGCCTTCTAGCGCTTGAGACCCAGTACTTC. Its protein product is CASSLLALETQYF.

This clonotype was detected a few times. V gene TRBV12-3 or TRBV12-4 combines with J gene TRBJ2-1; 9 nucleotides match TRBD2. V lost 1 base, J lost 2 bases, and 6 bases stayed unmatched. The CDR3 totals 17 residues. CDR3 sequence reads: CASSLVGAGGPYNEQFF. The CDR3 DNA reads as TGTGCCAGCAGTTTAGTGGGAGCGGGGGGCCCCTACAATGAGCAGTTCTTC.

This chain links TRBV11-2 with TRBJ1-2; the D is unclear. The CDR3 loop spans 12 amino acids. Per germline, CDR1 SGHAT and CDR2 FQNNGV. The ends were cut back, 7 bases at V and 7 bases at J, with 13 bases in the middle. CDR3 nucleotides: TGTGCCAGCACATCCGGAATCCCTGGCTACACCTTC. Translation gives CASTSGIPGYTF.

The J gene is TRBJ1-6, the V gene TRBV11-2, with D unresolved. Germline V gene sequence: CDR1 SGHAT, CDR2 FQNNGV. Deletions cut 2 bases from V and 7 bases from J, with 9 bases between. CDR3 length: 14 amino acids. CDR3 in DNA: TGTGCCAGCAGCTTAAGCTCTGGAAATTCACCCCTCCACTTT. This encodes CASSLSSGNSPLHF. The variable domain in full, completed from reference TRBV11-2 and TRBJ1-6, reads EAGVAQSPRYKIIEKRQSVAFWCNPISGHATLYWYQQILGQGPKLLIQFQNNGVVDDSQLPKDRFSAERLKGVDSTLKIQPAKLEDSAVYLCASSLSSGNSPLHFGNGTRLTVT.

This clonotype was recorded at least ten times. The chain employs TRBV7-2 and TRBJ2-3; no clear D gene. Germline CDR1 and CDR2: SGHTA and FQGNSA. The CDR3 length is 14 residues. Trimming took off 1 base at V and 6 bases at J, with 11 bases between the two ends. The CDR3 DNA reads TGTGCCAGCAGCTTAGGACCGGTCACGGATACGCAGTATTTT. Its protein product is CASSLGPVTDTQYF. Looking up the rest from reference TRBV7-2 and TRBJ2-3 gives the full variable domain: GAGVSQSPSNKVTEKGKDVELRCDPISGHTALYWYRQSLGQGLEFLIYFQGNSAPDKSGLPSDRFSAERTGGSVSTLTIQRTQQEDSAVYLCASSLGPVTDTQYFGPGTRLTVL.

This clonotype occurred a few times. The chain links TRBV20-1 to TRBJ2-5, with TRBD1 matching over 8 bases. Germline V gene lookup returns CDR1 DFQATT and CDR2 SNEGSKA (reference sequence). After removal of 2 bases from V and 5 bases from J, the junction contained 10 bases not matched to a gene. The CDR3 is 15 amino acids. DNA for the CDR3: TGCAGTGCTAGACTCTCCCGCACAGGGGGGGAGACCCAGTACTTC. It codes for CSARLSRTGGETQYF.

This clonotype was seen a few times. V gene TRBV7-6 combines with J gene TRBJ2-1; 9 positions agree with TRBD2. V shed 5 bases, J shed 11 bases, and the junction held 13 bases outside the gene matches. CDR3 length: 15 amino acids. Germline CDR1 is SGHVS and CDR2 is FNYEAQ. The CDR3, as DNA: TGTGCCAGCAGCATCAGAGCGGGGGGACTACCCCAGCAGTTCTTC. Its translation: CASSIRAGGLPQQFF.

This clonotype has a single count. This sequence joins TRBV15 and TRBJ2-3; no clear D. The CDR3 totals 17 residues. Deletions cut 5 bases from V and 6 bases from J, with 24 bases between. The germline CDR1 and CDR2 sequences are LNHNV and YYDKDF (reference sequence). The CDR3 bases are TGTGCCACCAGCGCCACCCCCAGAGCCCCCAGTGTCGATACGCAGTATTTT. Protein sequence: CATSATPRAPSVDTQYF.

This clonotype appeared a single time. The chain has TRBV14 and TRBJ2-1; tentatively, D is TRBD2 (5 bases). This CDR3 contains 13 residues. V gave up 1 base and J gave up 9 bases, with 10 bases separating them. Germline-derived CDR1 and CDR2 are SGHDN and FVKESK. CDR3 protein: CASSQGGSGEQFF. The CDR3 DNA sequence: TGTGCCAGCAGCCAAGGAGGGAGTGGTGAGCAGTTCTTC.

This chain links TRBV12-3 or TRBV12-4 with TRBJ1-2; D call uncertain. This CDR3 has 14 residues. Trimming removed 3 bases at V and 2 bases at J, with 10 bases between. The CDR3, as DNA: TGTGCCAGCAGTTTGGTGCCCATAAACTATGGCTACACCTTC. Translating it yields CASSLVPINYGYTF.

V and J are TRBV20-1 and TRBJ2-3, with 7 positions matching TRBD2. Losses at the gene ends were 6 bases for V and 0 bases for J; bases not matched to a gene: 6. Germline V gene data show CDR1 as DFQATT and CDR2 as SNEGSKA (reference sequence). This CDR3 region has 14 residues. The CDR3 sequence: CSAGLEGSTDTQYF. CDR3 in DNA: TGCAGTGCCGGACTAGAGGGAAGCACAGATACGCAGTATTTT.

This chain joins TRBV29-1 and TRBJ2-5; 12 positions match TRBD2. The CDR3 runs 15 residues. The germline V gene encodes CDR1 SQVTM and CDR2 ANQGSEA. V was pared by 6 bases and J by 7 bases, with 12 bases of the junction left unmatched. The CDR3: CSVAARLAGAGTQYF. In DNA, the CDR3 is TGCAGCGTCGCCGCCCGACTAGCGGGAGCCGGGACCCAGTACTTC.

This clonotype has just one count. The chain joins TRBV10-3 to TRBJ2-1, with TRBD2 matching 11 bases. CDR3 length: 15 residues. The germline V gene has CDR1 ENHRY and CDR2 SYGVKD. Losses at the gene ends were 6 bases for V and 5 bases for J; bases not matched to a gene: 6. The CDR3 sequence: CAIRLAGDRDNEQFF. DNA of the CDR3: TGTGCCATCAGACTAGCGGGAGACAGAGACAATGAGCAGTTCTTC.

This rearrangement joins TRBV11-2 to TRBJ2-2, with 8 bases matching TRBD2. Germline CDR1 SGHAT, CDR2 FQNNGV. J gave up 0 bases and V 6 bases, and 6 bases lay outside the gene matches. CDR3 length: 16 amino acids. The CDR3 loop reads CASREISGTNTGELFF. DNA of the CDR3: TGTGCCAGCAGGGAAATTAGCGGGACGAACACCGGGGAGCTGTTTTTT.

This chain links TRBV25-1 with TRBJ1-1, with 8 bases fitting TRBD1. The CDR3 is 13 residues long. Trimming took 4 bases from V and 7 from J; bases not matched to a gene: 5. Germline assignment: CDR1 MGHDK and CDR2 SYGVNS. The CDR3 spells CASSAGGAVEAFF. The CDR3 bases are TGTGCCAGCAGTGCAGGGGGCGCGGTTGAAGCTTTCTTT.

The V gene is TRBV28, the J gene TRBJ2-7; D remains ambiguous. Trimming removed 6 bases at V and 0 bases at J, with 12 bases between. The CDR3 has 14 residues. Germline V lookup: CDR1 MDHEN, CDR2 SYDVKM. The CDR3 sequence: CASRYTPPSYEQYF. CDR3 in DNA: TGTGCCAGCAGATACACTCCACCCTCCTACGAGCAGTACTTC.

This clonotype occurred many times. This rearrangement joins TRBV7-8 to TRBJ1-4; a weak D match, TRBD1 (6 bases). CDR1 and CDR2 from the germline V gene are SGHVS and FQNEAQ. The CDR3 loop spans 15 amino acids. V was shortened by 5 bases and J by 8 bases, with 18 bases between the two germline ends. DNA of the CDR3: TGTGCCAGCAGCCCCCGGACAGCACAGGGCGAAAAACTGTTTTTT. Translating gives CASSPRTAQGEKLFF.

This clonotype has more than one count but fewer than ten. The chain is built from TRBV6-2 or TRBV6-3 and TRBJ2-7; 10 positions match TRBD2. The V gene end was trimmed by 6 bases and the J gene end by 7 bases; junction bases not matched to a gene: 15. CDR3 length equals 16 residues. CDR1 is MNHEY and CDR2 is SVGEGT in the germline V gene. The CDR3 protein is CASRDYRTSGSLEQYF. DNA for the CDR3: TGTGCCAGCAGAGATTACCGGACTAGCGGTTCGTTAGAGCAGTACTTC.

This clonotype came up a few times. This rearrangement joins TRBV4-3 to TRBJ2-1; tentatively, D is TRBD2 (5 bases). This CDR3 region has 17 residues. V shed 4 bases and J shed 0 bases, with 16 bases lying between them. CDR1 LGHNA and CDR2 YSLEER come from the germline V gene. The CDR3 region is CASSPNSREISYNEQFF. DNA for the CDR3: TGCGCCAGCAGCCCAAACTCGAGGGAGATCTCCTACAATGAGCAGTTCTTC.

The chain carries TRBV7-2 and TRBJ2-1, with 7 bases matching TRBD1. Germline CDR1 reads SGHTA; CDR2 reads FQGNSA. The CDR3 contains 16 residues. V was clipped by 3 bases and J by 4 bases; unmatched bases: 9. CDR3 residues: CASSFTVGTAYNEQFF. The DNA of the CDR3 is TGTGCCAGCAGCTTCACCGTCGGGACAGCATACAATGAGCAGTTCTTC.

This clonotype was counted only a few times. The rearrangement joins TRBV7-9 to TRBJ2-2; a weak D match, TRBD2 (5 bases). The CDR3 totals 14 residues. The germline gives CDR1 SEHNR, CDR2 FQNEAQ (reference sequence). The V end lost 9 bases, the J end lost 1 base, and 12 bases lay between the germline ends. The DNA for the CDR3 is TGTGCCAGTCGGGAACTCGGGAACACCGGGGAGCTGTTTTTT. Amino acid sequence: CASRELGNTGELFF. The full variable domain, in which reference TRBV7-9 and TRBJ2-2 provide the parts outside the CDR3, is DTGVSQNPRHKITKRGQNVTFRCDPISEHNRLYWYRQTLGQGPEFLTYFQNEAQLEKSRLLSDRFSAERPKGSFSTLEIQRTEQGDSAMYLCASRELGNTGELFFGEGSRLTVL.